This entry features one T cell receptor (beta chain) sequence. The antigen is unknown. The data stem from a study of cytomegalovirus exposure and HLA in healthy donors. The PCR employed 60 Vbeta primers together with 13 Jbeta primers. Original processing methods: A later analysis counted 65 million to 95 million unique TCR beta chains, about 11 million shared. The table came from immunoSEQ multiplex PCR; TCRdb's copy has only in-frame clones and leaves some out. V and J calls and clone size are given by that table; D and trimming were obtained from the DNA. The table includes about 250,000 clones, around 84% detected once. Study-wide results and limits: By a later analysis, the bulk of CMV-associated TCR beta chains appeared HLA-restricted. Many donors carried some public TCRs, although rarity characterized most TCR sequences. The study dropped some indistinguishable V segments, TRBV6-2 and TRBV6-3 among them.

From germline, CDR1 is WNHNN and CDR2 SYGVQD (reference sequence). This CDR3 is built from 17 residues. The sequence came from a girl aged 2 to 10 in good health and CMV-seronegative. V is TRBV10-1 and J is TRBJ2-5; 12 bases agree with TRBD2. The J call could be wrong; TRBJ2-7 is a better fit for the DNA end. The sequencing input was PBMCs. This chain's CDR3 is CASRDKRPLAGGDEQYF. The CDR3 nucleotides read TGCGCCAGCAGGGACAAACGCCCCCTAGCGGGAGGGGACGAGCAGTACTTC.